Shown below are 9 T cell receptor beta chains from a single sample sequenced in a study of blood T cell repertoires in COVID-19 (TCRdb year 2020). The library was produced with the immunoSEQ multiplex PCR assay. Held by TCRdb, this immuneACCESS table contains in-frame sequences only and omits some clones. Under half of the omission traces to an unresolved V gene where checked; the cause of the rest is unknown. Recorded for this sample are about 310,000 clones; around 86% of them occurred a single time. The leading ten clones occupy 1% of the sample. The source material was peripheral blood. These receptors all stem from a man in his fifties with active or convalescent COVID-19.

The genes are TRBV10-3 and TRBJ2-5, with 8 nucleotides matching TRBD2. Germline V lookup: CDR1 ENHRY, CDR2 SYGVKD. The V segment lost 6 bases and the J segment 2 bases; nucleotides outside the gene matches: 8. This CDR3 is 15 amino acids long. CDR3 DNA sequence: TGTGCCATCAGCCCCTCCGGGACTAGGCAAGAGACCCAGTACTTC. Translation gives CAISPSGTRQETQYF.

The chain couples TRBV7-2 to TRBJ2-7; TRBD1 agrees at 7 bases. Germline CDR1 is SGHTA and CDR2 is FQGNSA. V shed 3 bases, J shed 5 bases, and the junction held 4 bases outside the gene matches. The CDR3 has 13 residues. For the CDR3, the DNA is TGTGCCAGCAGCTTTGACAGGGACCACGAGCAGTACTTC. This encodes CASSFDRDHEQYF.

The chain employs TRBV7-2 and TRBJ1-1; 7 nucleotides match TRBD1. The J segment lost 4 bases and the V segment lost 5 bases, leaving 7 bases of the junction unmatched. The CDR3 is 14 amino acids. CDR1 is SGHTA and CDR2 is FQGNSA in the germline V gene. In DNA, the CDR3 is TGTGCCAGCAGCAACCCTACAGGGGTCACTGAAGCTTTCTTT. This codes for CASSNPTGVTEAFF.

The V gene is TRBV4-1, the J gene TRBJ2-1; 13 bases are shared with TRBD2. V trimming: 4 bases; J trimming: 7 bases; junction bases outside the gene matches: 13. This CDR3 is built from 18 residues. Germline V CDR1 and CDR2: MGHRA, YSYEKL. The CDR3 loop reads CASSPGTVGLAGSNEQFF. The CDR3 DNA follows: TGCGCCAGCAGCCCTGGGACGGTGGGACTAGCGGGAAGTAATGAGCAGTTCTTC.

This chain links TRBV7-8 with TRBJ2-1; no clear D gene. This CDR3 contains 14 residues. Per the germline V gene, CDR1 is SGHVS and CDR2 is FQNEAQ. V was trimmed by 1 base and J by 5 bases, leaving 9 bases between them. CDR3 sequence: CASSLDTSNNEQFF. The CDR3 DNA follows: TGTGCCAGCAGCTTAGATACGAGTAACAATGAGCAGTTCTTC.

CDR3 DNA: TGCGCCAGCAGCCAAGCTCTAGCGGGCCCTCGCAATGAGCAGTTCTTC. Protein sequence: CASSQALAGPRNEQFF. The V gene is TRBV4-3, the J gene TRBJ2-1; 8 positions agree with TRBD2. Trimming took 1 base from V and 6 from J; bases not matched to a gene: 8. The CDR3 runs 16 residues. Germline V gene data show CDR1 as LGHNA and CDR2 as YSLEER.

The chain is built from TRBV27 and TRBJ1-6, with D unresolved. The CDR3 sequence is 14 residues long. Germline CDR1 reads MNHEY; CDR2 reads SMNVEV (reference sequence). The ends were cut back, 8 bases at V and 8 bases at J, with 16 bases in the middle. CDR3 protein: CASPLRAIDSPLHF. The CDR3 coding sequence is TGTGCCAGCCCCTTGAGGGCGATAGATTCACCCCTCCACTTT.

This rearrangement joins TRBV6-4 to TRBJ1-4; D may be TRBD1 (6 bases). Trimming removed 4 bases from V and 8 bases from J, with 14 bases in between. This CDR3 comprises 14 residues. The germline gives CDR1 MRHNA, CDR2 SNTAGT. CDR3 in amino acids: CASSASGHFEKLFF. CDR3 coding DNA: TGTGCCAGCAGTGCCTCGGGACACTTCGAAAAACTGTTTTTT.

This rearrangement joins TRBV6-1 to TRBJ1-2, with 8 bases lining up with TRBD1. CDR1 and CDR2 from the germline V gene are MNHNS and SASEGT. The V segment lost 4 bases and the J segment 2 bases; nucleotides outside the gene matches: 9. The CDR3 length is 16 residues. CDR3 amino acids: CASSVGTGELNYGYTF. DNA for the CDR3: TGTGCCAGCAGTGTCGGGACAGGAGAGTTAAACTATGGCTACACCTTC.